One and the same sample provided the 24 T cell receptor beta chains below, sequenced in a study of CD8+ T cells in alopecia areata. This sample's treatment: oral pan-JAK inhibitor, 5-10 mg twice daily. RNA extraction and reverse transcription yielded cDNA as sequencing template. TCRdb's table, derived via immunoSEQ multiplex PCR, lists solely in-frame clones and lacks some. This sample carries 150,000 to 200,000 clones, roughly 60% of them seen once, and the ten largest clones take approximately 1%. Source: CD4+ T cells sorted from blood, taken at week 24, from a patient treated with tofacitinib. Receptor source: a human donor with alopecia areata.

The chain joins TRBV7-2 to TRBJ2-1, with D perhaps TRBD1 (5 bases). The V end lost 3 bases, the J end lost 10 bases, and 22 bases lay between the germline ends. CDR1 and CDR2 (germline): SGHTA, FQGNSA. CDR3 length: 16 residues. CDR3 residues: CASSFSVWTLGSEQFF. DNA for the CDR3: TGTGCCAGCAGCTTTTCGGTCTGGACACTGGGTTCGGAGCAGTTCTTC.

This clone was detected only a few times. The gene calls are TRBV27 and TRBJ1-3, with D uncertain. This CDR3 comprises 14 residues. V was trimmed by 4 bases and J by 4 bases, leaving 11 bases between them. Germline V gene lookup returns CDR1 MNHEY and CDR2 SMNVEV (reference sequence). DNA for the CDR3: TGTGCCAGCAGTTCGGGTGTAATCGGAAACACCATATATTTT. This sequence encodes CASSSGVIGNTIYF.

This chain connects TRBV5-6 to TRBJ2-7, with D uncertain. CDR3 size: 12 residues. Trimming removed 0 bases at V and 6 bases at J, with 7 bases between. Germline CDR1 SGHDT, CDR2 YYEEEE. The CDR3 coding sequence is TGTGCCAGCAGCTTGGGCCGTCTCGAGCAGTACTTC. Protein: CASSLGRLEQYF.

The chain recombines TRBV7-2 with TRBJ2-2; D remains unclear. Trimming removed 4 bases at V and 3 bases at J, with 3 bases between. This CDR3 region has 12 residues. The germline V gene encodes CDR1 SGHTA and CDR2 FQGNSA. This CDR3 reads CASSYYTGELFF. CDR3 nucleotide sequence: TGTGCCAGCAGCTATTACACCGGGGAGCTGTTTTTT.

V gene TRBV4-3 combines with J gene TRBJ1-5; the D is unclear. The CDR3 extends over 14 amino acids. The V end lost 4 bases, the J end lost 1 base, and 8 bases lay between the germline ends. Germline values: CDR1 LGHNA, CDR2 YSLEER. CDR3 nucleotides: TGCGCCAGCAGCCCCAGTAGGAGCAATCAGCCCCAGCATTTT. It specifies CASSPSRSNQPQHF.

The sample holds one count of this clone. The chain has TRBV15 and TRBJ1-2; D perhaps matches TRBD1 (5 bases). This CDR3 region has 13 residues. With 5 bases removed from V and 2 bases from J, the gap between germline ends came to 9 bases. Germline CDR1 reads LNHNV; CDR2 reads YYDKDF (reference sequence). The CDR3 here is CATSRAGNYGYTF. The CDR3 DNA sequence: TGTGCCACCAGCCGGGCAGGGAACTATGGCTACACCTTC. The full variable domain, completed using reference TRBV15 and TRBJ1-2, is DAMVIQNPRYQVTQFGKPVTLSCSQTLNHNVMYWYQQKSSQAPKLLFHYYDKDFNNEADTPDNFQSRRPNTSFCFLDIRSPGLGDTAMYLCATSRAGNYGYTFGSGTRLTVV.

The V gene is TRBV11-2, the J gene TRBJ2-2, with unresolved D. The CDR3 sequence is 11 residues long. Germline lookup yields CDR1 SGHAT and CDR2 FQNNGV. Trimming left V 1 base short and J 8 bases short, with 2 bases between. CDR3 nucleotide sequence: TGTGCCAGCAGCTTAGTTGGGGAGCTGTTTTTT. Translated, it gives CASSLVGELFF.

This clone was picked up one time. V gene TRBV2 combines with J gene TRBJ1-2, with 8 bases aligning to TRBD1. The CDR3 spans 12 residues. Germline V gene data show CDR1 as SNHLY and CDR2 as FYNNEI. The J segment lost 6 bases and the V segment lost 6 bases, leaving 3 bases of the junction unmatched. CDR3 DNA sequence: TGTGCCAGCAGAGACAGGGGACATGGCTACACCTTC. This sequence encodes CASRDRGHGYTF.

The V call is TRBV30, the J call TRBJ2-3; TRBD1 agrees at 9 bases. Unmatched junction bases numbered 4, after V lost 1 base and J lost 2 bases. This CDR3 is 15 amino acids long. Germline lookup yields CDR1 GTSNPN and CDR2 SVGIG (reference sequence). CDR3: CAWSATGGITDTQYF. CDR3 nucleotide sequence: TGTGCCTGGAGTGCGACAGGGGGTATCACAGATACGCAGTATTTT.

In its sample, this clone was seen a few times. The CDR3 region is CSAGGQGPPNEQFF. The CDR3 DNA follows: TGCAGCGCTGGGGGACAGGGGCCTCCCAATGAGCAGTTCTTC. This chain joins TRBV29-1 and TRBJ2-1, with 10 nucleotides matching TRBD1. Germline V gene lookup returns CDR1 SQVTM and CDR2 ANQGSEA. The CDR3 loop spans 14 amino acids. The trim removed 7 bases at V and 6 bases at J, leaving 9 bases unmatched.

This clone came up once. This rearrangement joins TRBV20-1 to TRBJ2-3, with D hard to call. Germline V gene lookup returns CDR1 DFQATT and CDR2 SNEGSKA (reference sequence). This CDR3 is 11 amino acids long. V shed 1 base and J shed 11 bases, with 10 bases lying between them. In nucleotides, the CDR3 is TGCAGTGCTAGAGCCCCCGGGTTGCAGTATTTT. Translating gives CSARAPGLQYF.

In its sample, this clone was seen a few times. CDR3 sequence reads: CASSLSRGARDIQYF. The CDR3 DNA reads TGTGCCAGCAGCTTGTCTCGGGGGGCGAGAGACATTCAGTACTTC. The rearrangement joins TRBV5-6 to TRBJ2-4; perhaps TRBD2 as D (7 bases). The CDR3 is 15 residues long. V was trimmed by 1 base and J by 8 bases, leaving 16 bases between them. Looked up from germline, CDR1 is SGHDT and CDR2 is YYEEEE.

This chain links TRBV6-5 with TRBJ2-7; D unresolved. V lost 5 bases and J 6 bases, leaving 11 bases between the germline ends. The germline gives CDR1 MNHEY, CDR2 SVGAGI. This CDR3 contains 12 residues. For the CDR3, the DNA is TGTGCCAGCAGTGACACGGGTGGCGAGCAGTACTTC. Translated: CASSDTGGEQYF.

This sequence joins TRBV6-6 and TRBJ1-1; no firm D call. Trimming took 5 bases from V and 3 from J, leaving 1 base between them. Germline CDR1 MNHNY, CDR2 SVGAGI (reference sequence). The CDR3 runs 10 residues. The chain's CDR3 is CASSHTEAFF. The DNA for the CDR3 is TGTGCCAGCAGTCACACTGAAGCTTTCTTT.

This clone was counted between two and nine times. V is TRBV27 and J is TRBJ1-6, with a weak D call TRBD1 (5 bases). CDR1 is MNHEY, CDR2 SMNVEV, per germline (reference sequence). Trimming cost V 3 bases and J 10 bases, with 13 bases left between them. The CDR3 contains 14 residues. The CDR3 coding sequence is TGTGCCAGCAGTTTCGCCAGGGCTGACTCACCCCTCCACTTT. This encodes CASSFARADSPLHF.

J is TRBJ1-2 and V is TRBV4-3; D unclear. The ends were cut back, 1 base at V and 2 bases at J, with 8 bases in the middle. The CDR3 has 14 residues. Germline values: CDR1 LGHNA, CDR2 YSLEER. The CDR3 here is CASSQGPNNYGYTF. Here the CDR3 DNA reads TGCGCCAGCAGCCAAGGGCCGAACAACTATGGCTACACCTTC.

The chain recombines TRBV27 with TRBJ1-5; D not certain. Trimming removed 4 bases from V and 7 bases from J, with 14 bases in between. CDR1 MNHEY and CDR2 SMNVEV come from the germline V gene (reference sequence). This CDR3 has 14 residues. The CDR3 reads CASSSTNRIQPQHF. Here the CDR3 DNA reads TGTGCCAGCAGTTCAACCAACCGAATCCAGCCCCAGCATTTT.

In this sample, this clone turned up a few times. This chain joins TRBV18 and TRBJ2-3; no clear D gene. CDR3 length equals 13 residues. Trimming took off 3 bases at V and 6 bases at J, with 10 bases between the two ends. CDR1 and CDR2 from the germline V gene are KGHSH and LQKENI. Written as DNA, the CDR3 is TGTGCCAGCTCACCGGGTAGTTCGGATACGCAGTATTTT. This gives the protein CASSPGSSDTQYF.

There are a few counts of this clone. V usage is TRBV28 and J usage is TRBJ2-3; D is undetermined. This CDR3 is built from 12 residues. Trimming took 6 bases from V and 8 from J, leaving 12 bases between them. CDR1 and CDR2 (germline): MDHEN, SYDVKM. In nucleotides, the CDR3 is TGTGCCAGCAGCCTCTTTTTGGGTACGCAGTATTTT. It specifies CASSLFLGTQYF. Full variable domain (outside the CDR3, taken from reference TRBV28 and TRBJ2-3): DVKVTQSSRYLVKRTGEKVFLECVQDMDHENMFWYRQDPGLGLRLIYFSYDVKMKEKGDIPEGYSVSREKKERFSLILESASTNQTSMYLCASSLFLGTQYFGPGTRLTVL.

The chain recombines TRBV6-1 with TRBJ1-6; no definite D call. Germline V CDR1 and CDR2: MNHNS, SASEGT. The CDR3 spans 14 residues. The ends were cut back, 8 bases at V and 0 bases at J, with 8 bases in the middle. The CDR3 is CASGQSSYNSPLHF. As DNA, the CDR3 is TGTGCCAGCGGTCAGAGCTCCTATAATTCACCCCTCCACTTT.

This chain uses TRBV29-1 with TRBJ2-5, with a tentative D call TRBD2 (6 bases). CDR3 length equals 11 residues. In germline, CDR1 is SQVTM, CDR2 ANQGSEA. The V gene lost 2 bases and the J gene lost 10 bases, with 11 bases spanning the gap. CDR3 sequence reads: CSVELREDQYF. For the CDR3, the DNA is TGCAGCGTTGAACTAAGGGAGGACCAGTACTTC.

The V gene is TRBV5-6, the J gene TRBJ2-5; 11 bases line up with TRBD2. Germline CDR1 and CDR2: SGHDT and YYEEEE. Losses at the gene ends were 2 bases for V and 2 bases for J; bases not matched to a gene: 2. This CDR3 region has 15 residues. The CDR3 reads CASSLRLAGQETQYF. In nucleotides, the CDR3 is TGTGCCAGCAGCTTACGACTAGCGGGGCAAGAGACCCAGTACTTC.

This clone showed up just a few times. The chain carries TRBV28 and TRBJ2-7; no reliable D call. V was pared by 5 bases and J by 2 bases, with 7 bases between. Germline V gives CDR1 MDHEN, CDR2 SYDVKM. The CDR3 covers 12 residues. CDR3 residues: CASSHPPYEQYF. The CDR3 nucleotides are TGTGCCAGCAGTCACCCTCCCTACGAGCAGTACTTC. Together with reference TRBV28 and TRBJ2-7, the CDR3 gives the full variable domain: DVKVTQSSRYLVKRTGEKVFLECVQDMDHENMFWYRQDPGLGLRLIYFSYDVKMKEKGDIPEGYSVSREKKERFSLILESASTNQTSMYLCASSHPPYEQYFGPGTRLTVT.

This clone has only one observation. The rearrangement uses TRBV30 and TRBJ2-1, with D perhaps given as TRBD1 or TRBD2 (5 bases each). The V end lost 2 bases, the J end lost 0 bases, and 8 bases lay between the germline ends. Germline-derived CDR1 and CDR2 are GTSNPN and SVGIG (reference sequence). The CDR3 sequence is 14 residues long. As DNA, the CDR3 is TGTGCCTGGAGTCCAGGGAGCTCCTACAATGAGCAGTTCTTC. It codes for CAWSPGSSYNEQFF.